Shown below are 29 T cell receptor beta chains from a single sample sequenced in a study of control samples from healthy donors and cancer patients. Measured with immunoSEQ multiplex PCR; TCRdb has only the in-frame clones, and not every one. Among 350,000 to 450,000 clones, 90% were seen once, and the ten largest hold just under 6.5%. The sequenced sample was PBMCs. The source of these receptors is a man aged 35 to 55 with head and neck cancer.

CDR3 DNA sequence: TGCGCCAGCAGCTTGTGGCTAGGGCGGAAGGACGGGGAGCTGTTTTTT. Translated, it gives CASSLWLGRKDGELFF. The rearrangement links TRBV5-1 to TRBJ2-2; D is undetermined. The V and J ends lost 1 base and 7 bases respectively, with 17 bases between them. Germline CDR1 reads SGHRS; CDR2 reads YFSETQ. The CDR3 totals 16 residues.

This sequence joins TRBV9 and TRBJ2-1, with TRBD2 matching 13 bases. The CDR3 sequence is 17 residues long. Germline V lookup: CDR1 SGDLS, CDR2 YYNGEE. With 3 bases clipped from V and 1 base from J, the junction kept 4 bases outside the gene matches. CDR3 bases: TGTGCCAGCAGCGGATTACTAGCGGGAGGGTCCTACAATGAGCAGTTCTTC. Its protein product is CASSGLLAGGSYNEQFF.

The CDR3 DNA is TGTGCCTGGAGTGGATTCAGGGGAAGCACAGATACGCAGTATTTT. The encoded protein is CAWSGFRGSTDTQYF. This sequence joins TRBV30 and TRBJ2-3; possibly TRBD1 for D (6 bases). The CDR3 spans 15 residues. Germline-derived CDR1 and CDR2 are GTSNPN and SVGIG (reference sequence). The ends were cut back, 1 base at V and 0 bases at J, with 11 bases in the middle.

CDR3 in DNA: TGTGCCAGCAGCGGCCGGAGCCTCTCTGGAAACACCATATATTTT. Protein: CASSGRSLSGNTIYF. The J gene is TRBJ1-3, the V gene TRBV7-9; unclear D gene. Germline V gene sequence: CDR1 SEHNR, CDR2 FQNEAQ (reference sequence). The CDR3 covers 15 residues. V lost 5 bases to trimming and J lost 0 bases, with 11 bases between them.

The chain links TRBV24-1 to TRBJ2-2, with 11 bases identical to TRBD2. CDR1 KGHDR and CDR2 SFDVKD come from the germline V gene. The CDR3 has 16 amino acids. Trimming cost V 1 base and J 3 bases; bases outside gene matches: 0. The CDR3 region has the DNA TGTGCCACCAGTGATTTTAGCGGGGGGGACACCGGGGAGCTGTTTTTT. Translation gives CATSDFSGGDTGELFF.

The chain couples TRBV11-2 to TRBJ2-7; unclear D gene. CDR1 SGHAT and CDR2 FQNNGV come from the germline V gene. V shed 8 bases and J shed 2 bases, with 16 bases lying between them. The CDR3 consists of 14 residues. CDR3 in amino acids: CASGDHKGTYEQYF. The CDR3 nucleotides are TGTGCCAGCGGAGACCACAAGGGCACCTACGAGCAGTACTTC.

The genes are TRBV7-9 and TRBJ1-4; 12 bases fit TRBD1. J was trimmed by 7 bases and V by 2 bases; bases with no gene match: 11. Per germline, CDR1 SEHNR and CDR2 FQNEAQ (reference sequence). The CDR3 is 18 residues long. Here the CDR3 reads CASSLWAGQGAAGEKLFF. As DNA, the CDR3 is TGTGCCAGCAGCTTATGGGCGGGACAGGGGGCAGCCGGTGAAAAACTGTTTTTT.

This rearrangement joins TRBV9 to TRBJ2-1; 7 bases line up with TRBD1. Germline loops: CDR1 SGDLS, CDR2 YYNGEE. The junction had 17 bases not matched to a gene; V was cut back by 6 bases and J by 11 bases. CDR3 length: 15 residues. CDR3 in amino acids: CASTTGDPLEYQQFF. The CDR3 region has the DNA TGTGCCAGCACAACAGGGGACCCCCTAGAATATCAGCAGTTCTTC.

V usage is TRBV7-2 and J usage is TRBJ2-7; TRBD1 matches 9 bases. The CDR3 is 16 residues long. CDR1 is SGHTA and CDR2 is FQGNSA in the germline V gene. Trimming at V came to 5 bases and at J to 6 bases, leaving 14 bases not matched to a gene. CDR3: CASSVEPGQGLREQYF. CDR3 bases: TGTGCCAGCAGCGTAGAACCGGGACAGGGATTACGCGAGCAGTACTTC.

The genes are TRBV19 and TRBJ2-2; D gene ambiguous. Trimming took off 6 bases at V and 6 bases at J, with 11 bases between the two ends. Germline CDR1 is LNHDA and CDR2 is SQIVND (reference sequence). The CDR3 totals 13 residues. The CDR3 loop is CASRQISAGELFF. The CDR3 region has the DNA TGTGCCAGTAGACAGATAAGCGCCGGGGAGCTGTTTTTT.

This chain connects TRBV19 to TRBJ1-3, with TRBD1 as a possible D gene (5 bases). The germline CDR1 and CDR2 sequences are LNHDA and SQIVND (reference sequence). Trimming pared 7 bases from V and 3 bases from J, leaving 13 bases between. The CDR3 is made up of 14 amino acids. The CDR3, as DNA: TGTGCCAGTATGGCCGGACATTATGGAAACACCATATATTTT. Amino acids: CASMAGHYGNTIYF.

The CDR3 region has the DNA TGCGCCAGCAGCTTCACCCCGCCGCCAGGCACAGATACGCAGTATTTT. This translates into CASSFTPPPGTDTQYF. The gene calls are TRBV5-1 and TRBJ2-3; D remains ambiguous. With 2 bases removed from V and 1 base from J, the gap between germline ends came to 14 bases. The germline V gene has CDR1 SGHRS and CDR2 YFSETQ. This CDR3 has 16 residues.

The V gene is TRBV27, the J gene TRBJ1-5; TRBD1 matches at 7 bases. V dropped 0 bases and J dropped 2; count of bases not matched to a gene: 4. CDR1 is MNHEY, CDR2 SMNVEV, per germline (reference sequence). The CDR3 length is 16 residues. For the CDR3, the DNA is TGTGCCAGCAGTTTATCGCAGGGGGACGGCAATCAGCCCCAGCATTTT. Protein sequence: CASSLSQGDGNQPQHF.

The gene calls are TRBV7-8 and TRBJ2-2, with TRBD2 identical over 7 bases. CDR1 SGHVS and CDR2 FQNEAQ come from the germline V gene. Trimming cost V 5 bases and J 0 bases; bases outside gene matches: 21. The CDR3 length is 21 residues. DNA for the CDR3: TGTGCCAGCAGCCTCTATTTCGGGGGAGGGCCGATGAGTGCGAACACCGGGGAGCTGTTTTTT. Its protein is CASSLYFGGGPMSANTGELFF.

The chain has TRBV4-3 and TRBJ1-2; D is uncertain. Trimming pared 3 bases from V and 2 bases from J, leaving 7 bases between. The CDR3 covers 13 residues. Germline V gene lookup returns CDR1 LGHNA and CDR2 YSLEER. The CDR3 sequence: CASSQGENYGYTF. CDR3 nucleotides: TGCGCCAGCAGCCAGGGTGAAAACTATGGCTACACCTTC.

The chain couples TRBV10-2 to TRBJ2-1, with TRBD2 as a possible D gene (5 bases). This CDR3 is built from 17 residues. Trimming took off 6 bases at V and 5 bases at J, with 23 bases between the two ends. Germline V gives CDR1 WSHSY, CDR2 SAAADI. CDR3 amino acids: CASSPGVSTKPNNEQFF. In DNA, the CDR3 is TGCGCCAGCAGCCCCGGAGTTTCGACTAAGCCTAACAATGAGCAGTTCTTC.

V is TRBV4-3 and J is TRBJ1-4; D perhaps matches TRBD1 (5 bases). With 0 bases removed from V and 3 bases from J, the gap between germline ends came to 8 bases. Germline V lookup: CDR1 LGHNA, CDR2 YSLEER. CDR3 length equals 15 residues. The CDR3 spells CASSQDWGANEKLFF. CDR3 in DNA: TGCGCCAGCAGCCAAGATTGGGGGGCTAATGAAAAACTGTTTTTT.

The V and J genes are TRBV5-1 and TRBJ1-1; D gene unclear. The germline V and J ends were trimmed by 4 bases and 5 bases, with 6 bases remaining between them. The CDR3 sequence is 11 residues long. The germline gives CDR1 SGHRS, CDR2 YFSETQ. The CDR3 DNA follows: TGCGCCAGCAGCCGGGGTACTGAAGCTTTCTTT. It specifies CASSRGTEAFF.

The V call is TRBV11-3, the J call TRBJ2-2; no firm D call. Between the trimmed V and J ends, which lost 5 bases and 1 base, there was a span of 8 bases. CDR3 length: 14 amino acids. Germline V gives CDR1 SGHNT, CDR2 YENEEA. The CDR3, as DNA: TGTGCCAGCAGCCCCAGATGGAACACCGGGGAGCTGTTTTTT. This codes for CASSPRWNTGELFF.

This clone has only one observation. This chain joins TRBV21-1 and TRBJ1-1; no DNA check was done on the table's D call, TRBD1. TRBV21-1 is annotated as a pseudogene. The CDR3 runs to 13 residues. CDR3: CASRRDRDSEAFF. The CDR3 DNA reads as TGTGCCAGCAGAAGGGACAGGGACTCTGAAGCTTTCTTT.

The V call is TRBV3-1 (or the pseudogene TRBV3-2), the J call TRBJ1-4, with D unresolved. CDR1 and CDR2 (germline): LGHDT, YNNKEL (reference sequence). Trimming removed 4 bases at V and 8 bases at J, with 17 bases between. There are 15 residues in the CDR3. The CDR3 here is CASSLRTGREEKLFF. DNA of the CDR3: TGTGCCAGCAGCCTAAGGACCGGGAGGGAGGAAAAACTGTTTTTT.

The chain joins TRBV11-2 to TRBJ2-3; the match to TRBD1 covers 9 bases. This CDR3 has 15 residues. V dropped 5 bases and J dropped 3; count of bases not matched to a gene: 6. CDR1 and CDR2 from the germline V gene are SGHAT and FQNNGV. The CDR3: CASSHRTGVTDTQYF. CDR3 nucleotides: TGTGCCAGCAGCCATCGGACAGGGGTAACAGATACGCAGTATTTT.

The chain is built from TRBV5-5 and TRBJ2-2; D may be TRBD1 (6 bases). Germline values: CDR1 SGHKS, CDR2 YYEKEE (reference sequence). Trimming removed 7 bases from V and 1 base from J, with 14 bases in between. There are 15 residues in the CDR3. In DNA, the CDR3 is TGTGCCAGCCACCTGGGACACCTGAACACCGGGGAGCTGTTTTTT. Translated: CASHLGHLNTGELFF. Looking up the rest from reference TRBV5-5 and TRBJ2-2 gives the full variable domain: DAGVTQSPTHLIKTRGQQVTLRCSPISGHKSVSWYQQVLGQGPQFIFQYYEKEERGRGNFPDRFSARQFPNYSSELNVNALLLGDSALYLCASHLGHLNTGELFFGEGSRLTVL.

The V call is TRBV27, the J call TRBJ2-1; 7 bases match TRBD2. Trimming took 3 bases from V and 4 from J; bases not matched to a gene: 3. CDR1 and CDR2 from the germline V gene are MNHEY and SMNVEV (reference sequence). The CDR3 runs to 14 residues. The CDR3 nucleotides are TGTGCCAGCAGTTTGGCTAGCGGATACAATGAGCAGTTCTTC. Encoded protein: CASSLASGYNEQFF.

The chain has TRBV10-3 and TRBJ1-3, with a possible D match to TRBD1 (6 bases). V was trimmed by 2 bases and J by 3 bases, leaving 14 bases between them. CDR1 and CDR2 from the germline V gene are ENHRY and SYGVKD. The CDR3 has 16 amino acids. CDR3 amino acids: CAISEGGQADGNTIYF. The CDR3 nucleotides are TGTGCCATCAGTGAGGGGGGGCAGGCGGATGGAAACACCATATATTTT.

This chain's CDR3 is CASRDGIRPDYGYTF. As DNA, the CDR3 is TGTGCCAGCAGGGACGGGATTAGGCCGGACTATGGCTACACCTTC. The V gene is TRBV5-6, the J gene TRBJ1-2; D not resolved. Germline lookup yields CDR1 SGHDT and CDR2 YYEEEE. This CDR3 has 15 residues. V was cut by 5 bases and J by 3 bases, with 17 bases left in between.

In this sample, this clone turned up once. The genes are TRBV3-1 (or the pseudogene TRBV3-2) and TRBJ1-5, with 11 bases aligning to TRBD1. CDR3 size: 19 residues. CDR1 and CDR2 (germline): LGHDT, YNNKEL (reference sequence). The junction had 11 bases not matched to a gene; V was cut back by 4 bases and J by 0 bases. CDR3 DNA: TGTGCCAGCAGCCCATCACTGGGACAGGGGGTTTATAGCAATCAGCCCCAGCATTTT. Encoded protein: CASSPSLGQGVYSNQPQHF.

The chain joins TRBV6-5 to TRBJ2-7; D might be TRBD2 (5 bases). Trimming shortened V by 7 bases and J by 3 bases, and 16 bases separated the two germline ends. The CDR3 sequence is 14 residues long. Germline V lookup: CDR1 MNHEY, CDR2 SVGAGI. CDR3 amino acids: CASTLREGLYEQYF. CDR3 coding DNA: TGTGCCAGCACCTTACGGGAAGGGCTCTACGAGCAGTACTTC.

The chain uses TRBV3-1 (or the pseudogene TRBV3-2) and TRBJ2-7; D is undetermined. The CDR3 covers 11 residues. Germline V CDR1 and CDR2: LGHDT, YNNKEL (reference sequence). Deletions cut 3 bases from V and 3 bases from J, with 3 bases between. DNA for the CDR3: TGTGCCAGCAGCCACGACTACGAGCAGTACTTC. It encodes CASSHDYEQYF.